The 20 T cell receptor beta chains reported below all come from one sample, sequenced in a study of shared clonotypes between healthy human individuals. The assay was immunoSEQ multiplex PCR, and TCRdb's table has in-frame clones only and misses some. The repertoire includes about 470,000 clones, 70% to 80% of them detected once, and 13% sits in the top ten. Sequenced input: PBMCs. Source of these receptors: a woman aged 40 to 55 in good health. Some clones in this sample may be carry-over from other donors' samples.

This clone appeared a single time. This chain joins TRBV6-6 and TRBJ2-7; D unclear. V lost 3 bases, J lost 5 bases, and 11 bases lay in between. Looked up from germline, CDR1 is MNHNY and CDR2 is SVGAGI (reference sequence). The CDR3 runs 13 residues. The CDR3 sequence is CASSYPGKNEQYF. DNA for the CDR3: TGTGCCAGCAGTTATCCAGGCAAGAACGAGCAGTACTTC.

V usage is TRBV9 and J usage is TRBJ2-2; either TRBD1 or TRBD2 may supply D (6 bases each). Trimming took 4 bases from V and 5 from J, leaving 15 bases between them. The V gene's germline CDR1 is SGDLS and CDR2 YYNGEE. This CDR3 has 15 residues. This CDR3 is CASSPRGRDTGELFF. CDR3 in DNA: TGTGCCAGCAGCCCCCGGGGGCGGGATACCGGGGAGCTGTTTTTT.

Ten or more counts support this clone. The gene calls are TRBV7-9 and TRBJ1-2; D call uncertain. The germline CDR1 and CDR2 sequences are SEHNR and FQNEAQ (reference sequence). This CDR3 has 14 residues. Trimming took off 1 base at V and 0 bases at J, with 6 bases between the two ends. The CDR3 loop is CASSLGAANYGYTF. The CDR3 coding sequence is TGTGCCAGCAGCTTAGGGGCAGCTAACTATGGCTACACCTTC.

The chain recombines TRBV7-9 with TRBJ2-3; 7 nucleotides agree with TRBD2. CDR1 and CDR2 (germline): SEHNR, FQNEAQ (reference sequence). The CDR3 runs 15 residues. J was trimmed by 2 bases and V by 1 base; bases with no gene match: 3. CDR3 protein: CASSLGTSDTDTQYF. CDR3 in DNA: TGTGCCAGCAGCTTAGGAACTAGCGACACAGATACGCAGTATTTT.

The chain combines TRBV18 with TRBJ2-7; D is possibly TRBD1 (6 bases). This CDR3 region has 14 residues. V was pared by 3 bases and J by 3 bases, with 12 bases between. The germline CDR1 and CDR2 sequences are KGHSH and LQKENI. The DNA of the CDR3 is TGTGCCAGCTCACCCCCGGTACAGGGCTACGAGCAGTACTTC. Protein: CASSPPVQGYEQYF.

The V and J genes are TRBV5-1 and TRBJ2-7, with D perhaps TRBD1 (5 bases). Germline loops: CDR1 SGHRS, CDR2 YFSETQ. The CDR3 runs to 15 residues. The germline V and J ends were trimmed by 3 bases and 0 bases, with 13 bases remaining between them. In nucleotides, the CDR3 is TGCGCCAGCAGCTACACAGGCATACTCTCCTACGAGCAGTACTTC. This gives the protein CASSYTGILSYEQYF.

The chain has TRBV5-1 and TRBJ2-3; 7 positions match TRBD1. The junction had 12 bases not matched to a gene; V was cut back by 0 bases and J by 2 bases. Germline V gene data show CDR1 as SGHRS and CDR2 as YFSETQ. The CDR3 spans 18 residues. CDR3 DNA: TGCGCCAGCAGCTTGGTAATGAGGGGGCGGAATCTCACAGATACGCAGTATTTT. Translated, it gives CASSLVMRGRNLTDTQYF. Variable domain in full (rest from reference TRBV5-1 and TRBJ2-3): KAGVTQTPRYLIKTRGQQVTLSCSPISGHRSVSWYQQTPGQGLQFLFEYFSETQRNKGNFPGRFSGRQFSNSRSEMNVSTLELGDSALYLCASSLVMRGRNLTDTQYFGPGTRLTVL.

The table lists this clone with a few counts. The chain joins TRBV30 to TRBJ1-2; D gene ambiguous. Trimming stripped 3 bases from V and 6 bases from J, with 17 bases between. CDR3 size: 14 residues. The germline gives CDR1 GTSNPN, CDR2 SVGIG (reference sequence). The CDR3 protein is CAWRGGARLHGYTF. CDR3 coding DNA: TGTGCCTGGAGGGGTGGAGCCCGACTGCATGGCTACACCTTC.

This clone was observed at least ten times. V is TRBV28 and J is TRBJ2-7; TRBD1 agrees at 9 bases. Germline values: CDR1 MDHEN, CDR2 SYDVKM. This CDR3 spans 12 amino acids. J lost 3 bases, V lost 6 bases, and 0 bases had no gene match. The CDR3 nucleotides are TGTGCCAGCAGGGACAGGGGCTACGAGCAGTACTTC. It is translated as CASRDRGYEQYF.

The CDR3 nucleotides are TGTGCCAGCAGCTCGGGACAGGGATTCTCCTACGAGCAGTACTTC. It codes for CASSSGQGFSYEQYF. This rearrangement joins TRBV7-8 to TRBJ2-7, with 9 bases matching TRBD1. This CDR3 spans 15 amino acids. CDR1 and CDR2 (germline): SGHVS, FQNEAQ. V trimming: 4 bases; J trimming: 0 bases; junction bases outside the gene matches: 4.

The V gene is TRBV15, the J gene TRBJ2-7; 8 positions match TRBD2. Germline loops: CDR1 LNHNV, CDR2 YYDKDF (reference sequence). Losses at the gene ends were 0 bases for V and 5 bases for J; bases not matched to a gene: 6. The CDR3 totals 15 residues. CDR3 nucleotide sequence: TGTGCCACCAGCAGAGATTCGGCGGGAGGAAACGAGCAGTACTTC. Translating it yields CATSRDSAGGNEQYF.

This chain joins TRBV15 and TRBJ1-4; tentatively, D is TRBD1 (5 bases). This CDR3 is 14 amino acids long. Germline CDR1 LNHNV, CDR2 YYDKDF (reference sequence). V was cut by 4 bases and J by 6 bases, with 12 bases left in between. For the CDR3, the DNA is TGTGCCACCAGCAACCGGGCCAGGGATGAAAAACTGTTTTTT. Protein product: CATSNRARDEKLFF.

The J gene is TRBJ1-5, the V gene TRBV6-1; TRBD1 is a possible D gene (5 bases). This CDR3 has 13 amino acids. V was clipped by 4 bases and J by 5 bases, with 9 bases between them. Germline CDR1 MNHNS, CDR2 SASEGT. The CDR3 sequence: CASSVQVDQPQHF. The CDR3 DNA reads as TGTGCCAGCAGTGTACAGGTGGATCAGCCCCAGCATTTT.

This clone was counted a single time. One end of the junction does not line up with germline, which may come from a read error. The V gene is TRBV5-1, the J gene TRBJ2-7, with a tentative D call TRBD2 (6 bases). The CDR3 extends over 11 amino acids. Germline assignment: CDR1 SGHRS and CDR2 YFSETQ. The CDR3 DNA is TGCGCCAGCAGAGGGGAAGGCGGGATCCGCTTC. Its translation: CASRGEGGIRF.

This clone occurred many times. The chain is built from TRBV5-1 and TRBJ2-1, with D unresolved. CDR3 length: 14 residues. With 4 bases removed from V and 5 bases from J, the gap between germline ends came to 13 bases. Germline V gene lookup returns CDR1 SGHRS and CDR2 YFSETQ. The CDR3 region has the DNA TGCGCCAGCAGCGTATTAGCAGGTGACAATGAGCAGTTCTTC. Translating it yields CASSVLAGDNEQFF.

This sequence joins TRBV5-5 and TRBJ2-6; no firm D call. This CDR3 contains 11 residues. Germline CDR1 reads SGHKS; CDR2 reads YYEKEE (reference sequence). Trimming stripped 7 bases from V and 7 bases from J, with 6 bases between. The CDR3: CASREANVLTF. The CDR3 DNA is TGTGCCAGCCGTGAAGCCAACGTCCTGACTTTC.

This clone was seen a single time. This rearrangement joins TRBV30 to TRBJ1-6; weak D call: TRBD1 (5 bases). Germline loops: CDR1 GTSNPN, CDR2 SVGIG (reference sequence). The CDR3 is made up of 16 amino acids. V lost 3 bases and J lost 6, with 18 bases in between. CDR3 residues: CAWSRGEGIGNSPLHF. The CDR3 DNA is TGTGCCTGGAGCCGGGGGGAAGGGATTGGTAATTCACCCCTCCACTTT.

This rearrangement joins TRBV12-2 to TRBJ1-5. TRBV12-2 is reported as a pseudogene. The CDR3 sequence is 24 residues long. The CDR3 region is CASRLSWGGMNSHVACNSNQPQHF. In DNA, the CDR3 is TGTGCAAGTCGCTTATCGTGGGGGGGAATGAACAGTCATGTAGCTTGCAATAGCAATCAGCCCCAGCATTTT.

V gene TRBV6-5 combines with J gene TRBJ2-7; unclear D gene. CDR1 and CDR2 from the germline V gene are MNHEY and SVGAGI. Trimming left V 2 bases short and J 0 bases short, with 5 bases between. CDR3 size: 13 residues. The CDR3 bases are TGTGCCAGCAGTTACGCCTCCTCCTACGAGCAGTACTTC. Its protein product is CASSYASSYEQYF.

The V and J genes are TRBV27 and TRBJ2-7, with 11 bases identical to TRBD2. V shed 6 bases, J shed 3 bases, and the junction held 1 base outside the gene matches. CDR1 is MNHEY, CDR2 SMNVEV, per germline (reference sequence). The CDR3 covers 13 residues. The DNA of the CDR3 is TGTGCCAGCAGGGGACTAGCGGACTACGAGCAGTACTTC. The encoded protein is CASRGLADYEQYF.